This is a list of T cell receptor beta chains from one sample in a study of spatial heterogeneity in lung cancer. Each CDR3 protein is one row after TCRdb ran MiXCR on the 5' RACE reads. Of roughly 5,700 distinct CDR3 sequences listed, about 7.7% are singletons. This sample comprised lung tumor tissue, obtained at surgery. The receptors were sampled from a female donor with early-stage non-small cell lung cancer. Each CDR3 is given with its conserved first and last residue. A D gene is named only where the DNA matches it firmly. The size entry is marked missing in some rows and otherwise reads once, few, many or a size class.

clone_size,v_call,d_call,j_call,cdr3_nt,cdr3_aa
many,TRBV3-1,NA,TRBJ2-7,TGTGCCAGCAGCGGGAGTTACGAGCAGTACTTC,CASSGSYEQYF
NA,TRBV23-1,NA,TRBJ1-4,TGCGCCAGCAGTCGAAGCATCAGGCTATCTAATGAAAAACTGTTTTTT,CASSRSIRLSNEKLFF
medium-sized,TRBV7-3,NA,TRBJ2-5,TGTGCCAGCAGCTTAACAAATGGCAGGGGCGAGACCCAGTACTTC,CASSLTNGRGETQYF
many,TRBV7-6,NA,TRBJ1-3,TGTGTCAGCAGCTTAGCTCCCGGTTCCGGGAGCTCTGGAAACACCATATATTTT,CVSSLAPGSGSSGNTIYF
medium-sized,TRBV20-1,NA,TRBJ2-3,TGCAGTGCTAGTCTCATGGGTGGCACAGATACGCAGTATTTT,CSASLMGGTDTQYF
many,TRBV7-2,TRBD2,TRBJ2-3,TGTGCCAGCAGTTGGACTAGCGGGGGCCGAATCACAGATACGCAGTATTTT,CASSWTSGGRITDTQYF
NA,TRBV6-2/TRBV6-3,NA,TRBJ2-7,TGTGCCAGCAGTTACTCAGGCAGGGGATACGAGCAGTACTTC,CASSYSGRGYEQYF
many,TRBV7-8,NA,TRBJ2-4,TGTGCCAGCAGCTTAGGGGCAGGGTTTACGAAAAACATTCAGTACTTC,CASSLGAGFTKNIQYF
few,TRBV9,NA,TRBJ2-7,TGTGCCAGCAGCCTAGTACCCAGACAGAGCTCCTACGAGCAGTACTTC,CASSLVPRQSSYEQYF
many,TRBV4-3,NA,TRBJ2-3,TGCGCCAGCAGCCAAGCCGCCGAAGATACGCAGTATTTT,CASSQAAEDTQYF
medium-sized,TRBV6-2/TRBV6-3,NA,TRBJ2-3,TGTGCCAGCATCCGACGGGCGGGGGCTAGCACAGATACGCAGTATTTT,CASIRRAGASTDTQYF
large,TRBV7-2,TRBD2,TRBJ2-1,TGTGCCAGCAGCCCCGGACTAGCGGGGGCCAATGAGCAGTTCTTC,CASSPGLAGANEQFF
medium-sized,TRBV12-3/TRBV12-4,TRBD2,TRBJ2-2,TGTGCCAGCAGCCGGCTAGCGGGGGGGATCACCGGGGAGCTGTTTTTT,CASSRLAGGITGELFF
many,TRBV30,TRBD2,TRBJ2-1,TGTGCCTGGAGTGTACTAGCGGGAGGTGAGCAGTTCTTC,CAWSVLAGGEQFF
medium-sized,TRBV4-3,NA,TRBJ2-7,TGCGCCAGCAGCCAAGATAGGGGGAGGCCCCCTGGCTACGAGCAGTACTTC,CASSQDRGRPPGYEQYF
many,TRBV7-2,NA,TRBJ1-6,TGTGCCAGCAGCTCCCTTGGGGCCTCTTTGGTAAATTCACCCCTCCACTTT,CASSSLGASLVNSPLHF
medium-sized,TRBV7-2,NA,TRBJ2-5,TGTGCCAGCAGCTCCAGGCCGCCCAGGGAGGAGACCCAGTACTTC,CASSSRPPREETQYF
medium-sized,TRBV24-1,TRBD2,TRBJ2-1,TGTGCCACGCATGAGCGGGGGAGCTACAATGAGCAGTTCTTC,CATHERGSYNEQFF
many,TRBV11-3,TRBD2,TRBJ2-5,TGTGCCAGCAGCTTAGGACGCGGGGGTGCAGAGACCCAGTACTTC,CASSLGRGGAETQYF
many,TRBV29-1,TRBD1,TRBJ2-7,TGCAGCGTTATTCGGACAGGGGGATACGAGCAGTACTTC,CSVIRTGGYEQYF
medium-sized,TRBV5-1,TRBD2,TRBJ2-3,TGCGCCAGCAGCTTCGGACTAGCGGGGGAGCTGAGGACAGATACGCAGTATTTT,CASSFGLAGELRTDTQYF
medium-sized,TRBV29-1,TRBD1,TRBJ2-5,TGCAGCGCCGGGACAGGGTCCCAAGAGACCCAGTACTTC,CSAGTGSQETQYF
many,TRBV20-1,TRBD2,TRBJ2-3,TGCAGTGCTAGCACTAGCGGGGTCGAAGATACGCAGTATTTT,CSASTSGVEDTQYF
many,TRBV7-7,NA,TRBJ2-3,TGTGCTAGCAGCTTAGCACCAACCGATACGCAGTATTTT,CASSLAPTDTQYF
medium-sized,TRBV6-5,NA,TRBJ1-2,TGTGCCAGCAGTTGGAGGGCGAGTGATGGCTACACCTTC,CASSWRASDGYTF
large,TRBV6-2/TRBV6-3,NA,TRBJ2-2,TGTGCCACCGATTCTCAGGGGAGCACCGGGGAGCTGTTTTTT,CATDSQGSTGELFF
medium-sized,TRBV7-2,TRBD1,TRBJ1-1,TGTGCCAGCAGCTTAGGGTCAAGGACAGGGCCTGGGGGACCCATGAACACTGAAGCTTTCTTT,CASSLGSRTGPGGPMNTEAFF
many,TRBV5-1,NA,TRBJ2-7,TGCGCCAGCAGCGGGAGGTCCGGGTCCTACGAGCAGTACTTC,CASSGRSGSYEQYF
medium-sized,TRBV18,TRBD2,TRBJ2-3,TGTGCCAGCTCACCAAGACTAGCGGGAAGCAGCACAGATACGCAGTATTTT,CASSPRLAGSSTDTQYF
many,TRBV19,NA,TRBJ2-7,TGTGCCAGTAGTATAAGACTGATCTCCTACGAGCAGTACTTC,CASSIRLISYEQYF
many,TRBV7-2,NA,TRBJ2-3,TGTGCCAGCAGCTTCGTCGCGGGGGCGGTAGATACGCAGTATTTT,CASSFVAGAVDTQYF
many,TRBV11-2,NA,TRBJ2-5,TGTGCCAGCAGCCTGAGACGGACCGAAGAGACCCAGTACTTC,CASSLRRTEETQYF